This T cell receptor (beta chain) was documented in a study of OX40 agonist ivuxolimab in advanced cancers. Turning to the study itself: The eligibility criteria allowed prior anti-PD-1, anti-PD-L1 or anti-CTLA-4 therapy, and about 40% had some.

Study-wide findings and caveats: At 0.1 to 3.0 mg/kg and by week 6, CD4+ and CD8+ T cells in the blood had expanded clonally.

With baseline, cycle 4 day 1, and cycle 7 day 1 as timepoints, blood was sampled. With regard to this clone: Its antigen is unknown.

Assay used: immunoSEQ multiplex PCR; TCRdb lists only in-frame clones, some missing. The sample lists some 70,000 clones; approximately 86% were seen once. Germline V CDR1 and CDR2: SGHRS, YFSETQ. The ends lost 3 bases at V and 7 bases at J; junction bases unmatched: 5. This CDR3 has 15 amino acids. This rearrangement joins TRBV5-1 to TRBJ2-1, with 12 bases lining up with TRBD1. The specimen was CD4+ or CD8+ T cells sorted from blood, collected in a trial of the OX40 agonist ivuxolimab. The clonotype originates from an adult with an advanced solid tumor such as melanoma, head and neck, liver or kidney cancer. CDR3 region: CASSSGQGAGNEQFF. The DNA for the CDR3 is TGCGCCAGCAGCTCGGGACAGGGGGCGGGAAATGAGCAGTTCTTC.